Sequencing of this T cell receptor beta chain was carried out in a study of blood T cell repertoires in COVID-19. CDR3 length equals 13 residues. The germline gives CDR1 KGHSH, CDR2 LQKENI. J lost 7 bases, V lost 7 bases, and 8 bases had no gene match. Only in-frame clones appear in the TCRdb table, and some are missing; sequencing was by immunoSEQ multiplex PCR. The repertoire has roughly 100,000 clones, around 81% of them found once; the top ten carry less than 45%. The chain links TRBV18 to TRBJ2-7; 9 bases map to TRBD1. The source of this sequence is an elderly man with acute or convalescent COVID-19. Sequenced input: peripheral blood. CDR3 DNA sequence: TGTGCCAGCTTTGCGGACAGGGGTTGGGAGCAGTACTTC. Protein product: CASFADRGWEQYF.